Shown below are 6 T cell receptor beta chains from a single sample sequenced in a study of blood T cell repertoires in COVID-19. The protocol was immunoSEQ multiplex PCR, while the TCRdb copy is restricted to in-frame clones and leaves out a portion. The table includes roughly 360,000 clones, 81% detected once. The sequenced material came from peripheral blood. The receptors here all came from a human donor with acute or convalescent COVID-19. The donor label of this sample is uncertain.

The gene calls are TRBV7-2 and TRBJ1-1; no reliable D call. V lost 1 base and J 4 bases, leaving 7 bases between the germline ends. The CDR3 consists of 13 residues. Germline loops: CDR1 SGHTA, CDR2 FQGNSA. The CDR3 coding sequence is TGTGCCAGCAGCTTAGGGTCGGGCACTGAAGCTTTCTTT. Its translation is CASSLGSGTEAFF.

This rearrangement joins TRBV15 to TRBJ1-2; a possible D gene is TRBD1 (5 bases). Germline CDR1 is LNHNV and CDR2 is YYDKDF (reference sequence). CDR3 size: 14 residues. Trimming cost V 6 bases and J 5 bases, with 16 bases left between them. CDR3 nucleotides: TGTGCCACCAGACCTACCGGGGGGGGGTATGGCTACACCTTC. It encodes CATRPTGGGYGYTF. Looking up the rest from reference TRBV15 and TRBJ1-2 gives the full variable domain: DAMVIQNPRYQVTQFGKPVTLSCSQTLNHNVMYWYQQKSSQAPKLLFHYYDKDFNNEADTPDNFQSRRPNTSFCFLDIRSPGLGDTAMYLCATRPTGGGYGYTFGSGTRLTVV.

This chain connects TRBV6-5 to TRBJ1-5; D ambiguous. The CDR3 covers 11 residues. Germline CDR1 and CDR2: MNHEY and SVGAGI. V was trimmed by 6 bases and J by 4 bases, leaving 4 bases between them. The CDR3 region is CASSENQPQHF. The CDR3 DNA sequence: TGTGCCAGCAGCGAGAATCAGCCCCAGCATTTT.

V is TRBV4-1 and J is TRBJ2-7; D might be TRBD1 (6 bases). The CDR3 contains 16 residues. V was trimmed by 2 bases and J by 7 bases, leaving 21 bases between them. CDR1 is MGHRA and CDR2 is YSYEKL in the germline V gene. For the CDR3, the DNA is TGCGCCAGCAGCCAAAGAGGGCCAGGGGTCCCGGAAGAGCAGTACTTC. Protein: CASSQRGPGVPEEQYF.

For the CDR3, the DNA is TGTGCCAGCAGCTCTATGTATACGGGACAGACCTACACCTTC. Translation: CASSSMYTGQTYTF. The rearrangement joins TRBV7-9 to TRBJ1-2; 7 nucleotides line up with TRBD1. The CDR3 has 14 residues. The trim removed 4 bases at V and 10 bases at J, leaving 12 bases unmatched. Germline CDR1 SEHNR, CDR2 FQNEAQ (reference sequence). The full variable domain, its missing parts supplied by reference TRBV7-9 and TRBJ1-2, is DTGVSQNPRHKITKRGQNVTFRCDPISEHNRLYWYRQTLGQGPEFLTYFQNEAQLEKSRLLSDRFSAERPKGSFSTLEIQRTEQGDSAMYLCASSSMYTGQTYTFGSGTRLTVV.

J is TRBJ2-1 and V is TRBV4-1; 13 positions agree with TRBD2. V lost 3 bases and J lost 9; bases outside the gene matches: 8. The CDR3 spans 16 residues. Germline assignment: CDR1 MGHRA and CDR2 YSYEKL. CDR3 in amino acids: CASSHTGTSGVAEQFF. The DNA for the CDR3 is TGCGCCAGCAGCCATACCGGGACTAGCGGGGTAGCTGAGCAGTTCTTC.